A single sample is the source of the 7 T cell receptor beta chains below, sequenced in a study of vaccination and CD4 T cells after COVID-19. Treatment denoted: roughly 10-day PBMC culture with coronavirus spike peptide pools or control peptides (ViraFEST assay). The assay that was used to sequence DNA from cultured CD4+ T cells was the Oncomine TCR Beta short-read assay. TCRdb used MiXCR to reprocess the PCR reads, holding one entry per CDR3 protein. The repertoire includes roughly 11,000 distinct CDR3 sequences, approximately 58% of them detected once, and roughly 26% sits in the top ten. For these TCRs, the target antigens are not known. Sequences were obtained from CD4+ T cells from blood, cultured in vitro. The receptors come from a human donor who had recovered from COVID-19.

This sequence joins TRBV6-2 or TRBV6-3 and TRBJ2-5; D is undetermined. This CDR3 contains 11 residues. In germline, CDR1 is MNHEY, CDR2 SVGEGT. Trimming cost V 2 bases and J 5 bases, with 3 bases left between them. CDR3 DNA sequence: TGTGCCAGCAGTTACCCGGAGACCCAGTACTTC. Protein: CASSYPETQYF.

This clonotype was observed a few times. CDR3 sequence reads: CSAVQWTGYGYTF. CDR3 sequence (DNA): TGCAGTGCCGTTCAATGGACGGGCTATGGCTACACCTTC. The V gene is TRBV20-1, the J gene TRBJ1-2, with D hard to call. Germline assignment: CDR1 DFQATT and CDR2 SNEGSKA (reference sequence). Deletions cut 6 bases from V and 4 bases from J, with 15 bases between. This CDR3 spans 13 amino acids.

The chain uses TRBV28 and TRBJ1-5; TRBD1 matches at 7 bases. Trimming removed 6 bases from V and 3 bases from J; junction bases left unmatched: 8. Germline CDR1 MDHEN, CDR2 SYDVKM. The CDR3 covers 15 residues. The CDR3 spells CASRTGTAINQPQHF. DNA for the CDR3: TGTGCCAGCAGGACCGGGACAGCTATCAATCAGCCCCAGCATTTT.

The table lists this clonotype with a few counts. The J gene is TRBJ2-5, the V gene TRBV11-3, with 8 bases identical to TRBD1. There are 13 residues in the CDR3. V shed 7 bases, J shed 5 bases, and the junction held 6 bases outside the gene matches. Germline V gene lookup returns CDR1 SGHNT and CDR2 YENEEA. CDR3: CASNQGASETQYF. Written as DNA, the CDR3 is TGTGCCAGCAACCAGGGGGCAAGCGAGACCCAGTACTTC.

The CDR3 loop reads CASSSDRRTYEQYF. The CDR3 bases are TGTGCCAGCAGCTCGGACAGGCGGACCTACGAGCAGTACTTC. The rearrangement uses TRBV11-2 and TRBJ2-7, with TRBD1 identical over 7 bases. Per the germline V gene, CDR1 is SGHAT and CDR2 is FQNNGV. Germline trimming cut 4 bases from V and 2 bases from J; bases unmatched to any gene: 5. This CDR3 contains 14 residues.

V gene TRBV11-3 combines with J gene TRBJ2-1; TRBD2 matches at 16 bases. The J call is doubtful: the DNA matches TRBJ2-7 better. Germline V gives CDR1 SGHNT, CDR2 YENEEA. The CDR3 is made up of 17 amino acids. The CDR3, as DNA: TGTGCCAGCAGCTTCCTCGGGACTAGCGGGAGGGCAAACGAGCAGTACTTC. Amino acid sequence: CASSFLGTSGRANEQYF.

The chain recombines TRBV19 with TRBJ1-1; a weak D match, TRBD1 (5 bases). Germline V CDR1 and CDR2: LNHDA, SQIVND (reference sequence). The CDR3 totals 12 residues. The germline V and J ends were trimmed by 3 bases and 8 bases, with 10 bases remaining between them. The CDR3 reads CASSIRGGEAFF. The CDR3 nucleotides read TGTGCCAGTAGTATTCGGGGGGGGGAAGCTTTCTTT.